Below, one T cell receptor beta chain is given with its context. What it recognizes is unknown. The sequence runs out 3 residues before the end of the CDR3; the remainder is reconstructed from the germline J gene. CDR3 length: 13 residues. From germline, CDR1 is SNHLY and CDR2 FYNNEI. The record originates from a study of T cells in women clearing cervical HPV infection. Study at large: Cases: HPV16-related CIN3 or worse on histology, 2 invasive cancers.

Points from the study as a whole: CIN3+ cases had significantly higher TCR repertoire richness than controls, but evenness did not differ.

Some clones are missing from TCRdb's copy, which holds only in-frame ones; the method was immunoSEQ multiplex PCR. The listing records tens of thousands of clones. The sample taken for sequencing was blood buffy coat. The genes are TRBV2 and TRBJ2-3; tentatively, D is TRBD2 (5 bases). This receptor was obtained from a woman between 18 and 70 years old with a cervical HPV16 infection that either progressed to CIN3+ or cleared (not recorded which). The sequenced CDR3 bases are TGTGCCAGCAGGTTCACCGAGGGTCAGCCG. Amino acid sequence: CASRFTEGQP. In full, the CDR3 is CASRFTEGQPQYF.